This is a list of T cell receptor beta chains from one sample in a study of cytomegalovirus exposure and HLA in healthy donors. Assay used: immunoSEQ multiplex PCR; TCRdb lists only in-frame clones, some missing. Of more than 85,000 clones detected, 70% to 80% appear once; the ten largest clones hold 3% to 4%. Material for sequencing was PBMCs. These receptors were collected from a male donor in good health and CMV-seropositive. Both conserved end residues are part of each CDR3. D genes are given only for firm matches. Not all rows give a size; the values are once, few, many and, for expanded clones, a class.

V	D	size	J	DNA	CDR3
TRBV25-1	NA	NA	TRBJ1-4	TGTGCCAGCAGTGCTGTCTCAACTAATGAAAAACTGTTTTTT	CASSAVSTNEKLFF
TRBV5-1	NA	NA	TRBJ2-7	TGCGCCAGCAGCTTGGACCTAGGACAGAGAGGGCAGTACTTC	CASSLDLGQRGQYF
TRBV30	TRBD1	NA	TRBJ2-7	TGTGCCTGGAGTGGGGGACAGGGACTCGAGCAGTACTTC	CAWSGGQGLEQYF
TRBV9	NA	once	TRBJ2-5	TGTGCCAGCAGCGTAAACCAGATTCAAGAGACCCAGTACTTC	CASSVNQIQETQYF
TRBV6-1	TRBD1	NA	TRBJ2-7	TGTGCCAGCACCGGACAGGGGTTCACCTACGAGCAGTACTTC	CASTGQGFTYEQYF
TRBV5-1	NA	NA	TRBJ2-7	TGCGCCAGCAGCCAAGGAGGGACCTCCTACGAGCAGTACTTC	CASSQGGTSYEQYF
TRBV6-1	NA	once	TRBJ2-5	TGTGCCAGCAGCCCGACAGGTATTCAAGAGACCCAGTACTTC	CASSPTGIQETQYF
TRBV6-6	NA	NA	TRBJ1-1	TGTGCCAGCAGTTACCCGGGGGTGGAGGCTGAAGCTTTCTTT	CASSYPGVEAEAFF
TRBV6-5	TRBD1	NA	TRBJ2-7	TGTGCCAGCAGTTACTCAAACAGGGGATCCTACGAGCAGTACTTC	CASSYSNRGSYEQYF
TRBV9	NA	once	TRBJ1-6	TGTGCCAGCAGCGTCTCAGGGGCAGGGAATTCACCCCTCCACTTT	CASSVSGAGNSPLHF
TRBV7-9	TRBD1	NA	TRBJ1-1	TGTGCCAGCAGCCTGGGACAGGTGGCTGAAGCTTTCTTT	CASSLGQVAEAFF
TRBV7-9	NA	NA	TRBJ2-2	TGTGCCAGCAGCTTAGGCGGGGCAAACACCGGGGAGCTGTTTTTT	CASSLGGANTGELFF
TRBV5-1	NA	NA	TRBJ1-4	TGCGCCAGCAGCTTGGCCGGGGGAGGTAATGAAAAACTGTTTTTT	CASSLAGGGNEKLFF
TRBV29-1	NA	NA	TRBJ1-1	TGCAGCGTTGAAGATGCGGGGGACACTGAAGCTTTCTTT	CSVEDAGDTEAFF
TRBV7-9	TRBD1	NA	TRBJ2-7	TGTGCCAGCAGCCCCCAGGACAGGATCCACGAGCAGTACTTC	CASSPQDRIHEQYF
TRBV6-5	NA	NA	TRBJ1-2	TGTGCCAGCAGCCCCGGGGGGGCGACCTATGGCTACACCTTC	CASSPGGATYGYTF
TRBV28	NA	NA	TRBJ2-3	TGTGCCAGCAGTTTATCAGCGGATACGCAGTATTTT	CASSLSADTQYF
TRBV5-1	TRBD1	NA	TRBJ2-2	TGCGCCACTCCGAAGGGACAGGGTAACACCGGGGAGCTGTTTTTT	CATPKGQGNTGELFF